This paragraph reports one T cell receptor (beta chain). Antigen: not known. This specimen comes from a study of cytomegalovirus exposure and HLA in healthy donors. Study results and limitations: Despite most TCR sequences being rare, some public TCRs occurred in many donors. In vitro testing confirmed a few CMV-associated chains as specific for CMV antigens. The investigators catalogued 164 TCR beta chains as cytomegalovirus-associated.

Trimming cost V 7 bases and J 0 bases; bases outside gene matches: 6. The CDR3 totals 13 residues. Germline CDR1 and CDR2: SQVTM and ANQGSEA. The donors were in the approximately 120-subject validation cohort, distinct from the roughly 600-subject first cohort. Using immunoSEQ multiplex PCR, the repertoire was profiled, and TCRdb retains in-frame clones only, with some absent. The sample shows 150,000 to 200,000 clones, roughly 80% of them seen only once. The sequenced sample consisted of PBMCs. This chain joins TRBV29-1 and TRBJ2-7, with TRBD1 matching 7 bases. The sequence was collected from a man aged 18 to 30 in good health and CMV-seropositive. CDR3: CSAADRSSYEQYF. In nucleotides, the CDR3 is TGCAGCGCAGCGGACAGGTCCTCCTACGAGCAGTACTTC.